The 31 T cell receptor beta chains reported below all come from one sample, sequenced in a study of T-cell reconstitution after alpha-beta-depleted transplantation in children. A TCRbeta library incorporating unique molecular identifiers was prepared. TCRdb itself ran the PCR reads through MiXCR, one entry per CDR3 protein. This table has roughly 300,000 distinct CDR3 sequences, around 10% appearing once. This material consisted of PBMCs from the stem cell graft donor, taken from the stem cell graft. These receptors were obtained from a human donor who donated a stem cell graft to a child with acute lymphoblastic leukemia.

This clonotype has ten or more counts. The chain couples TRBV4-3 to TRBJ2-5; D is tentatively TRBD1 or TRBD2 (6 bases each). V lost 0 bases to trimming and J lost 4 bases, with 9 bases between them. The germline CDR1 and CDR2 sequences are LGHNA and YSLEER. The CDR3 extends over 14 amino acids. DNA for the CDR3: TGCGCCAGCAGCCAAGATGGAGGGGGAGAGACCCAGTACTTC. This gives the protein CASSQDGGGETQYF.

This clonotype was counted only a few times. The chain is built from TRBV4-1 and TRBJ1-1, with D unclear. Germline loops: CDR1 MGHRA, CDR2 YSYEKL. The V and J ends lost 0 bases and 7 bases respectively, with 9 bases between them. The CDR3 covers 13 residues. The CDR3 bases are TGCGCCAGCAGCCAAGATTTAAGGGTTGAAGCTTTCTTT. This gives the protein CASSQDLRVEAFF.

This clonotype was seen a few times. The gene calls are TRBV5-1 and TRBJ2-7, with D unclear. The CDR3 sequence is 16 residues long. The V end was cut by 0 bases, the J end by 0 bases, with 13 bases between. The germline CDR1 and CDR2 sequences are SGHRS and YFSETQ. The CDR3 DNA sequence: TGCGCCAGCAGCTTGGCCAGCTGGGGTAGCTCCTACGAGCAGTACTTC. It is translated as CASSLASWGSSYEQYF.

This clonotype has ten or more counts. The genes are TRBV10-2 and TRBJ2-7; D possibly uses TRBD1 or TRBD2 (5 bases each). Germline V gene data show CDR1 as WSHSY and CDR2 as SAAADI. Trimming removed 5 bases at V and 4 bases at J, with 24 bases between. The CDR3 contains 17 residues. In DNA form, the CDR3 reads TGCGCCAGCAGTCCTAAAGCGCGATGGGACCTATCTTACGAGCAGTACTTC. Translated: CASSPKARWDLSYEQYF.

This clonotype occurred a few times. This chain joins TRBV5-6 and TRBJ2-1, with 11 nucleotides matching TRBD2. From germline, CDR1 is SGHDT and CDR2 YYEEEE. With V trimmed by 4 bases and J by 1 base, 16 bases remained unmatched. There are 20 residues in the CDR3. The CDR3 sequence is CASSLTVGVAGGLSYNEQFF. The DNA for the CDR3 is TGTGCCAGCAGCCTCACTGTAGGGGTAGCGGGAGGGCTGTCCTACAATGAGCAGTTCTTC.

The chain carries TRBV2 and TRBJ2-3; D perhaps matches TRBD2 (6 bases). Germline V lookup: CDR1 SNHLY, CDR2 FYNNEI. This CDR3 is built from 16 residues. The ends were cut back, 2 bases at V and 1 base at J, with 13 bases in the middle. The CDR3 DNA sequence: TGTGCCAGCAGTGAACTAGCGCCAAAGGGCACAGATACGCAGTATTTT. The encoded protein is CASSELAPKGTDTQYF.

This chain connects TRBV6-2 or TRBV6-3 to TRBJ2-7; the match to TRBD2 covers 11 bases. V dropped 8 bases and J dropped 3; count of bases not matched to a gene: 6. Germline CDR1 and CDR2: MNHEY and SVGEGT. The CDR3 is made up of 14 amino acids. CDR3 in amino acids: CASAPLAGDYEQYF. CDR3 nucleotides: TGTGCCAGCGCCCCACTAGCGGGAGACTACGAGCAGTACTTC.

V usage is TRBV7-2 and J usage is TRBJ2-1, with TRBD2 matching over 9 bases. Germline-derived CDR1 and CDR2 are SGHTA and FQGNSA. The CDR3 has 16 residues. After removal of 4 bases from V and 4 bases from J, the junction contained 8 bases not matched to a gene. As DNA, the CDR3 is TGTGCCAGCAGCTCTAGCGGGATGGGGAAATACAATGAGCAGTTCTTC. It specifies CASSSSGMGKYNEQFF. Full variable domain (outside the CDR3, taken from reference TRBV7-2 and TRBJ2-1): GAGVSQSPSNKVTEKGKDVELRCDPISGHTALYWYRQSLGQGLEFLIYFQGNSAPDKSGLPSDRFSAERTGGSVSTLTIQRTQQEDSAVYLCASSSSGMGKYNEQFFGPGTRLTVL.

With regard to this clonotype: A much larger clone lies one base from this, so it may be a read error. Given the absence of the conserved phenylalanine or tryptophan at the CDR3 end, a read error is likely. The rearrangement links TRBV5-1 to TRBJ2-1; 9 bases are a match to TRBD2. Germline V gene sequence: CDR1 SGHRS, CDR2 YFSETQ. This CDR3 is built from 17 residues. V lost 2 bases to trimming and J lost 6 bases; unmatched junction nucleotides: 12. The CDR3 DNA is TGCGCCAGCAGCTTTACCCTAGCGGGATCACACCCCAATGAGCAGTTCCTC. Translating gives CASSFTLAGSHPNEQFL.

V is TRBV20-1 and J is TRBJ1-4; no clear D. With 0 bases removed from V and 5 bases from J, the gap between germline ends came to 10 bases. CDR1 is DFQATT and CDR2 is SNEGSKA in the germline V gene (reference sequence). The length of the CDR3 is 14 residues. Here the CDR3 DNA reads TGCAGTGCTAGAGATCTCCAGGCGAATGAAAAACTGTTTTTT. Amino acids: CSARDLQANEKLFF.

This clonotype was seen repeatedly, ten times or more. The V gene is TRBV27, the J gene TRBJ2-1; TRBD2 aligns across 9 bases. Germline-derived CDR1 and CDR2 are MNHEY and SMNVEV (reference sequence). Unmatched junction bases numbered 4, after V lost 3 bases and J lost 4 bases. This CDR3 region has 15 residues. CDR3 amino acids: CASSFGAGGYNEQFF. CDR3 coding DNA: TGTGCCAGCAGTTTTGGTGCGGGAGGGTACAATGAGCAGTTCTTC.

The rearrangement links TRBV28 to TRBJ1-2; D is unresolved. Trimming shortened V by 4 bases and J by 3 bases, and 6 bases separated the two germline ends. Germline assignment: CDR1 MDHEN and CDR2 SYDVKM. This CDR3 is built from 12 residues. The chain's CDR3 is CASSWQYYGYTF. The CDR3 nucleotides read TGTGCCAGCAGTTGGCAGTACTATGGCTACACCTTC.

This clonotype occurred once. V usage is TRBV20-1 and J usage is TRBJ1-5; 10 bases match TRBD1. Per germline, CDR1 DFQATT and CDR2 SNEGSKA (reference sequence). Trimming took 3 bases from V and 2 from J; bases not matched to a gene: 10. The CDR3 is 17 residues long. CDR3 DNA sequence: TGCAGTGCTAGTACCGGGACAGGGGTTGGGGGCAATCAGCCCCAGCATTTT. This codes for CSASTGTGVGGNQPQHF.

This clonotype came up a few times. For the CDR3, the DNA is TGTGCCAGCAGCCGCGGACGGAACCCGTGGGCCAAAGAGACCCAGTACTTC. The encoded protein is CASSRGRNPWAKETQYF. The chain carries TRBV7-8 and TRBJ2-5; no definite D call. From germline, CDR1 is SGHVS and CDR2 FQNEAQ. This CDR3 is 17 amino acids long. The ends were cut back, 5 bases at V and 3 bases at J, with 22 bases in the middle.

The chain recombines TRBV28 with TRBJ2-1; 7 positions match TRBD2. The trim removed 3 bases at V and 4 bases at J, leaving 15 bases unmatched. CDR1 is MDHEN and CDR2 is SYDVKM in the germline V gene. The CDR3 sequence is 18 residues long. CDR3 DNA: TGTGCCAGCAGTTTGGGGTGGCGGGAGAGGGCGTTATACAATGAGCAGTTCTTC. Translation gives CASSLGWRERALYNEQFF.

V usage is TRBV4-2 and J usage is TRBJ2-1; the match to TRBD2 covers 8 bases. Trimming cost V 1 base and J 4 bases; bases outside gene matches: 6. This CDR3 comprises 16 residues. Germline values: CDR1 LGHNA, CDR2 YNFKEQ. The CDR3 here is CASSQVPGGRYNEQFF. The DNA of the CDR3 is TGTGCCAGCAGCCAAGTACCGGGAGGGCGTTACAATGAGCAGTTCTTC.

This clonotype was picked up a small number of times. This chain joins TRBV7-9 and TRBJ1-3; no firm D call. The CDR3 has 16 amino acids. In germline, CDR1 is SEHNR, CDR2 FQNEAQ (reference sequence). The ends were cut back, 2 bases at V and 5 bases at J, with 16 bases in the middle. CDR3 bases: TGTGCCAGCAGCTTACTAGTGGGTGGCGACAGAAACACCATATATTTT. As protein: CASSLLVGGDRNTIYF.

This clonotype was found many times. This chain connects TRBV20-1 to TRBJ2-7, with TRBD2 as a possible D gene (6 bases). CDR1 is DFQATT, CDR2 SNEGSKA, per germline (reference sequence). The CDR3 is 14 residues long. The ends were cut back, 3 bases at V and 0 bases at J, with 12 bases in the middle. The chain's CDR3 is CSASPPRDSYEQYF. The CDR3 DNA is TGCAGTGCTAGCCCTCCGCGGGACTCCTACGAGCAGTACTTC.

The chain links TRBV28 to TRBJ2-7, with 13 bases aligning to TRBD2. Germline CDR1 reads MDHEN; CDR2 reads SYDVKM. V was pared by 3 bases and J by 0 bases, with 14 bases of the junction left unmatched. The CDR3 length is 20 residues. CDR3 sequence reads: CASSFWGVLAGGRSSYEQYF. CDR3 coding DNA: TGTGCCAGCAGTTTTTGGGGGGTACTAGCGGGAGGGAGGAGCTCCTACGAGCAGTACTTC.

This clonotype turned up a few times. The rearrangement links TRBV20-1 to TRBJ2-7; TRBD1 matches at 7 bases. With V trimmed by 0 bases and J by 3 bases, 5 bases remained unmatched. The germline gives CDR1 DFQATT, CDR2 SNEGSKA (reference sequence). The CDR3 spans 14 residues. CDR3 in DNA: TGCAGTGCTAGAGATGGGGCAGGGGGCTACGAGCAGTACTTC. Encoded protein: CSARDGAGGYEQYF.

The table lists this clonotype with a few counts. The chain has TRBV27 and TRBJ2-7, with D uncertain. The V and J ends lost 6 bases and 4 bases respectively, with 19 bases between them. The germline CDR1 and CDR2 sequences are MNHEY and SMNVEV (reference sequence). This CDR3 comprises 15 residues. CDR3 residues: CASSLLFAPHYEQYF. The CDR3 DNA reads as TGTGCCAGCAGCTTGCTTTTTGCTCCCCATTACGAGCAGTACTTC.

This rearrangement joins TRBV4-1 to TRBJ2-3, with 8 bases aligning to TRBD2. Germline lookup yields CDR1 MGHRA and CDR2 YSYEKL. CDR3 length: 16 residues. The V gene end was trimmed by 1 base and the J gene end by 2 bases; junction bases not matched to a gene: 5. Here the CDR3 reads CASSQAQRETTDTQYF. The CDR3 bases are TGCGCCAGCAGCCAAGCCCAGCGGGAGACCACAGATACGCAGTATTTT.

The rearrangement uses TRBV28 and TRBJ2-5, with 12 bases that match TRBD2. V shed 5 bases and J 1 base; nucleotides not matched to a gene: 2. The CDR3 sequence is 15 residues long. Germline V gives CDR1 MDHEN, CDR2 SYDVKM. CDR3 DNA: TGTGCCAGCAGTATGGGACTAGCGGGCCAAGAGACCCAGTACTTC. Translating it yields CASSMGLAGQETQYF.

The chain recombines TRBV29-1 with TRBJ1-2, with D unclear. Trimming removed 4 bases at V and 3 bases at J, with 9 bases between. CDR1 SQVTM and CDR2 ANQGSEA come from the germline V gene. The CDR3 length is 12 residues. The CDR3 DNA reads TGCAGCGTTGCCAGGAAATACTATGGCTACACCTTC. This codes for CSVARKYYGYTF.

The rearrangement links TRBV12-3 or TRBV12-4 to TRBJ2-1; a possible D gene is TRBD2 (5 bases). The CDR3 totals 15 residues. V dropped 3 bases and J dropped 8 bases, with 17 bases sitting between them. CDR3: CASSFQAGAGHEQFF. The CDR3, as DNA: TGTGCCAGCAGTTTCCAGGCGGGCGCCGGGCATGAGCAGTTCTTC.

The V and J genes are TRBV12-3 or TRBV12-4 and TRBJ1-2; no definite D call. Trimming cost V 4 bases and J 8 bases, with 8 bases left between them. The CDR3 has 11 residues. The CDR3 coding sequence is TGTGCCAGCAGTTACGGTTTCGGCTACACCTTC. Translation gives CASSYGFGYTF.

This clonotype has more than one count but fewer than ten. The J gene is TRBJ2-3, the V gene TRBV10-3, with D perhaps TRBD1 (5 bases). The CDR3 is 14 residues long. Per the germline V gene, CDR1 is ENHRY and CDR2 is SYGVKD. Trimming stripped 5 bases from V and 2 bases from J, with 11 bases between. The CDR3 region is CAISIRETTDTQYF. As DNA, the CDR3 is TGTGCCATCAGTATCAGGGAAACCACAGATACGCAGTATTTT.

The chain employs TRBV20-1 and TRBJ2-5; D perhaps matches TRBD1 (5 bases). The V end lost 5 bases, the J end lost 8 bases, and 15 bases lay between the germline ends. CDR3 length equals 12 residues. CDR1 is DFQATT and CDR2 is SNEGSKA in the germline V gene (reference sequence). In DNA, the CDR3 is TGCAGTGCTGACCCACAGGAGATCACCCAGTACTTC. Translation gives CSADPQEITQYF.

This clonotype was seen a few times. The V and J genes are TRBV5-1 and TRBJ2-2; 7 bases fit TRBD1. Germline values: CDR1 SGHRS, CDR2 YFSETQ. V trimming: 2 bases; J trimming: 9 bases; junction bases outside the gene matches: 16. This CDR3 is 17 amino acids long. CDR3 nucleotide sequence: TGCGCCAGCAGCTTCCTATCCGGGACAGTAATCCTCAGGGAGCTGTTTTTT. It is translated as CASSFLSGTVILRELFF.

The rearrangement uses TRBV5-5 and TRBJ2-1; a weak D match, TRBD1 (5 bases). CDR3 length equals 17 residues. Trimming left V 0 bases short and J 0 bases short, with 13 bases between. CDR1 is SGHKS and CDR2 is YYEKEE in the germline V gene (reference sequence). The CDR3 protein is CASSLALDTSSYNEQFF. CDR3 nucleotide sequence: TGTGCCAGCAGCTTGGCCCTGGACACAAGCTCCTACAATGAGCAGTTCTTC.

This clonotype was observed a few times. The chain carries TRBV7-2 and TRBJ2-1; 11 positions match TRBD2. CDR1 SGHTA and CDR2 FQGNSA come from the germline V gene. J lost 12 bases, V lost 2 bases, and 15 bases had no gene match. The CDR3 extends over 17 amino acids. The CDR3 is CASSLLLAGGLTLGQFF. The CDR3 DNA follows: TGTGCCAGCAGCTTATTGCTAGCGGGGGGCCTTACATTGGGGCAGTTCTTC.